The rows below give T cell receptor beta chains drawn from one sample of a study of cytomegalovirus exposure and HLA in healthy donors. TCRdb's copy holds only in-frame clones and misses some; the assay was immunoSEQ multiplex PCR. This table has roughly 180,000 clones, around 82% appearing once. Sequenced: PBMCs. The receptors were sampled from a man younger than 45 in good health and CMV-seronegative. Both conserved end residues are part of each CDR3. A D gene is named only where the DNA matches it firmly. The size field is filled for only some rows; it gives once, few, many or a size class.

size,V,D,J,CDR3,DNA
.,TRBV12-5,.,TRBJ2-5,CASGPAIGSQETQYF,TGTGCTAGTGGACCCGCCATCGGGTCCCAAGAGACCCAGTACTTC
.,TRBV11-2,TRBD2,TRBJ2-7,CASSLEGLAGYEQYF,TGTGCCAGCAGCTTAGAGGGACTAGCGGGTTACGAGCAGTACTTC
.,TRBV7-8,TRBD1,TRBJ1-6,CASSWTRDSYSPLHF,TGTGCCAGCAGCTGGACCCGGGACAGCTATTCACCCCTCCACTTT
once,TRBV18,TRBD1,TRBJ2-2,CASSLQGVTGELFF,TGTGCCAGCTCACTTCAGGGGGTCACCGGGGAGCTGTTTTTT
.,TRBV5-1,.,TRBJ2-7,CASSLNTYSYEQYF,TGCGCCAGCAGCCTTAACACGTACTCCTACGAGCAGTACTTC
.,TRBV30,TRBD1,TRBJ1-3,CAWSYDRGSSGNTIYF,TGTGCCTGGAGCTACGACAGGGGGAGCTCTGGAAACACCATATATTTT
.,TRBV7-9,TRBD2,TRBJ2-5,CASSAQRWTSGNQETQYF,TGTGCCAGCAGCGCCCAGCGGTGGACTAGCGGGAACCAAGAGACCCAGTACTTC
.,TRBV11-3,.,TRBJ2-7,CDKGQPTYEQYF,TGTGACAAGGGGCAGCCGACCTACGAGCAGTACTTC
.,TRBV19,TRBD1,TRBJ2-7,CASSFPGQGARKPYEQYF,TGTGCCAGTAGTTTCCCGGGACAGGGGGCGAGGAAGCCCTACGAGCAGTACTTC
.,TRBV7-9,TRBD1,TRBJ2-7,CASSGQGKAYEQYF,TGTGCCAGCAGTGGACAGGGCAAGGCCTACGAGCAGTACTTC
.,TRBV11-3,.,TRBJ1-3,CASSLISSGNTIYF,TGTGCCAGCAGCTTAATTAGCTCTGGAAACACCATATATTTT
.,TRBV5-1,.,TRBJ1-1,CASSLGGRDTEAFF,TGCGCCAGCAGCTTGGGCGGTAGAGACACTGAAGCTTTCTTT
.,TRBV11-2,.,TRBJ2-7,CASSLEGRVGWEQYF,TGTGCCAGCAGCTTGGAAGGGAGAGTAGGTTGGGAGCAGTACTTC
.,TRBV6-4,TRBD1,TRBJ2-1,CASSVETGPNNEQFF,TGTGCCAGCAGTGTAGAGACAGGGCCGAACAATGAGCAGTTCTTC
.,TRBV30,.,TRBJ2-7,CAWSVPGLWVAYEQYF,TGTGCCTGGAGTGTTCCGGGTCTTTGGGTAGCCTACGAGCAGTACTTC
.,TRBV28,TRBD2,TRBJ2-2,CASSNPRDYSTGELFF,TGTGCCAGCAGCAACCCCCGGGACTATTCCACCGGGGAGCTGTTTTTT
.,TRBV14,.,TRBJ1-1,CASSLDMKSEAFF,TGTGCCAGCAGTCTGGACATGAAGTCTGAAGCTTTCTTT
.,TRBV7-9,.,TRBJ1-3,CSSSSQGNTIYF,TGTTCCAGCAGCTCACAGGGAAACACCATATATTTT
.,TRBV14,TRBD2,TRBJ2-3,CASSQRAGGLDTQYF,TGTGCCAGCAGCCAACGAGCGGGGGGTTTAGATACGCAGTATTTT
.,TRBV7-6,TRBD1,TRBJ2-5,CASSSRQGSETQYF,TGTGCCAGCAGCTCCCGACAGGGTTCGGAGACCCAGTACTTC
.,TRBV7-8,.,TRBJ2-3,CASSLVRRRIGTQYF,TGTGCCAGCAGCTTAGTTCGACGGAGGATCGGTACGCAGTATTTT
few,TRBV18,.,TRBJ1-1,CASSPNEGGTEAFF,TGTGCCAGCTCACCAAATGAGGGAGGAACTGAAGCTTTCTTT
.,TRBV4-3,TRBD1,TRBJ1-5,CASSPDQGANQPQHF,TGCGCCAGCAGCCCAGATCAGGGGGCCAATCAGCCCCAGCATTTT
.,TRBV5-4,TRBD1,TRBJ2-7,CASSFRGQGYEQYF,TGTGCCAGCAGCTTTAGGGGACAGGGATACGAGCAGTACTTC
.,TRBV21-1,.,TRBJ2-5,CASSKAQVRETQYF,TGTGCCAGCAGCAAAGCTCAGGTTCGAGAGACCCAGTACTTC
.,TRBV6-5,.,TRBJ1-4,CASGQLGVSLAKLFF,TGTGCCAGCGGACAGTTGGGGGTCTCCCTAGCCAAACTGTTTTTT
.,TRBV2,TRBD2,TRBJ2-7,CASSEGASGRVYYEQYF,TGTGCCAGCAGTGAAGGGGCTAGCGGGAGAGTCTACTACGAGCAGTACTTC
.,TRBV28,.,TRBJ2-1,CASTPRGGKSGEQFF,TGTGCCAGCACGCCAAGGGGCGGGAAGTCGGGGGAGCAGTTCTTC
.,TRBV10-3,TRBD1,TRBJ1-5,CAISETTRGQGLGQPQHF,TGTGCCATCAGTGAGACGACACGAGGACAGGGTTTAGGTCAGCCCCAGCATTTT
few,TRBV5-6,.,TRBJ1-4,CASSLVGGRGKLFF,TGTGCCAGCAGCTTGGTTGGGGGCAGAGGAAAACTGTTTTTT
.,TRBV2,.,TRBJ1-2,CASWAVTLKSYGYTF,TGTGCCAGCTGGGCCGTAACCTTAAAGAGCTATGGCTACACCTTC
.,TRBV5-1,.,TRBJ1-4,CASSFITNEKLFF,TGCGCCAGCAGCTTCATCACTAATGAAAAACTGTTTTTT
.,TRBV5-1,.,TRBJ1-1,CASSLLSVNTEAFF,TGCGCCAGCAGCTTGCTCTCGGTGAACACTGAAGCTTTCTTT
.,TRBV7-2,.,TRBJ1-2,CASSLGPRTVNYGYTF,TGTGCCAGCAGCTTAGGCCCGAGGACAGTCAACTATGGCTACACCTTC
.,TRBV7-9,.,TRBJ2-2,CASSLGTNTGELFF,TGTGCCAGCAGCTTAGGGACTAACACCGGGGAGCTGTTTTTT
.,TRBV7-9,TRBD1,TRBJ2-1,CASSVSGGGEQFF,TGTGCCAGCAGCGTCTCAGGGGGCGGTGAGCAGTTCTTC
.,TRBV19,TRBD1,TRBJ1-5,CASEQGAGQPQHF,TGTGCCAGCGAACAGGGGGCAGGTCAGCCCCAGCATTTT
.,TRBV5-1,.,TRBJ2-7,CASSRQGLVYEQYF,TGCGCCAGCAGCCGCCAGGGACTGGTCTACGAGCAGTACTTC